Listed here are 14 T cell receptor beta chains from one sample, sequenced in a study of T cell responses to AZD1222 COVID-19 vaccine. Some clones are missing from TCRdb's copy, which holds only in-frame ones; the method was immunoSEQ multiplex PCR. The table has 110,000 to 150,000 clones, approximately 90% seen once; the top ten hold less than 2%. The sample consisted of peripheral blood, taken 28 days after the second AZD1222 dose. All receptors come from an adult who received the AZD1222 COVID-19 vaccine.

This sequence joins TRBV4-1 and TRBJ2-7, with TRBD2 matching over 8 bases. The length of the CDR3 is 14 residues. V trimming: 6 bases; J trimming: 2 bases; junction bases outside the gene matches: 6. In germline, CDR1 is MGHRA, CDR2 YSYEKL. CDR3 DNA sequence: TGCGCCAGCAGTGTGGGGACTAGAGCCTACGAGCAGTACTTC. Translation: CASSVGTRAYEQYF.

V is TRBV6-6 and J is TRBJ1-1, with D uncertain. Germline V CDR1 and CDR2: MNHNY, SVGAGI (reference sequence). This CDR3 contains 12 residues. The V end lost 4 bases, the J end lost 3 bases, and 6 bases lay between the germline ends. The CDR3 loop reads CASSWEDTEAFF. The CDR3 DNA sequence: TGTGCCAGCAGTTGGGAGGACACTGAAGCTTTCTTT.

The V call is TRBV4-1, the J call TRBJ1-2; D gene uncertain. CDR1 is MGHRA, CDR2 YSYEKL, per germline. CDR3 length: 16 amino acids. The germline V and J ends were trimmed by 0 bases and 4 bases, with 15 bases remaining between them. CDR3 DNA: TGCGCCAGCAGCCAAGATGTGCAGGCGGCCCTCTATGGCTACACCTTC. This codes for CASSQDVQAALYGYTF.

The chain is built from TRBV5-1 and TRBJ1-6; D ambiguous. The CDR3 is 15 residues long. Germline V gives CDR1 SGHRS, CDR2 YFSETQ. The V gene lost 0 bases and the J gene lost 7 bases, with 11 bases spanning the gap. The CDR3 region is CASSLATVVNSPLHF. CDR3 coding DNA: TGCGCCAGCAGCTTGGCCACGGTTGTGAATTCACCCCTCCACTTT.

This clone has more than one count but fewer than ten. The genes are TRBV7-3 and TRBJ2-6; D may match TRBD1 or TRBD2 (5 bases each). CDR1 and CDR2 (germline): SGHTA, FQGTGA. V was trimmed by 5 bases and J by 2 bases, leaving 13 bases between them. The CDR3 contains 16 residues. Written as DNA, the CDR3 is TGTGCCAGCAGCAAAAAGGGGACGGCTGGGGCCAACGTCCTGACTTTC. Its translation is CASSKKGTAGANVLTF.

The chain couples TRBV19 to TRBJ2-1; 11 nucleotides agree with TRBD2. V shed 4 bases and J 4 bases; nucleotides not matched to a gene: 6. The CDR3 length is 16 residues. Looked up from germline, CDR1 is LNHDA and CDR2 is SQIVND (reference sequence). The CDR3 spells CASSRRLAGKYNEQFF. CDR3 DNA: TGTGCCAGTAGTAGACGACTAGCGGGGAAATACAATGAGCAGTTCTTC.

In DNA, the CDR3 is TGTGCCAGCAGCTTTCGGGACAAGAATTCACCCCTCCACTTT. This translates into CASSFRDKNSPLHF. The chain recombines TRBV5-4 with TRBJ1-6, with TRBD1 as a possible D gene (6 bases). The CDR3 length is 14 residues. Trimming cost V 2 bases and J 7 bases, with 10 bases left between them. Germline V CDR1 and CDR2: SGHNT, YYREEE (reference sequence).

This chain links TRBV12-3 or TRBV12-4 with TRBJ1-1; TRBD1 agrees at 8 bases. Trimming cost V 1 base and J 7 bases; bases outside gene matches: 2. This CDR3 comprises 13 residues. CDR3 sequence: CASSLGDRSEAFF. The CDR3 bases are TGTGCCAGCAGTTTAGGGGACAGGAGTGAAGCTTTCTTT.

V usage is TRBV18 and J usage is TRBJ2-1, with D possibly TRBD2 on 5 matching bases. The CDR3 runs to 17 residues. CDR1 is KGHSH and CDR2 is LQKENI in the germline V gene. Deletions cut 3 bases from V and 10 bases from J, with 25 bases between. The CDR3 loop is CASSPPRRRVAVWEQFF. The CDR3 DNA reads as TGTGCCAGCTCACCCCCGAGAAGGCGGGTGGCGGTTTGGGAGCAGTTCTTC.

DNA for the CDR3: TGCGCCAGCAGGCGGGGGGATACTGAAGCTTTCTTT. The encoded protein is CASRRGDTEAFF. The chain has TRBV5-1 and TRBJ1-1, with D tentatively TRBD1 (5 bases). The CDR3 is 12 residues long. From germline, CDR1 is SGHRS and CDR2 YFSETQ. With 5 bases removed from V and 5 bases from J, the gap between germline ends came to 10 bases.

V is TRBV11-1 and J is TRBJ2-7; D possibly corresponds to TRBD1 (6 bases). The CDR3 extends over 14 amino acids. V lost 4 bases and J 2 bases, leaving 12 bases between the germline ends. Looked up from germline, CDR1 is SGHAT and CDR2 is FQDESV (reference sequence). The DNA of the CDR3 is TGTGCCAGCAGCTCCCCAGGGGCTACCTACGAGCAGTACTTC. It encodes CASSSPGATYEQYF.

V gene TRBV6-1 combines with J gene TRBJ1-5; TRBD1 aligns across 7 bases. Germline lookup yields CDR1 MNHNS and CDR2 SASEGT. Germline trimming cut 2 bases from V and 4 bases from J; bases unmatched to any gene: 11. CDR3 length equals 17 residues. The CDR3 DNA sequence: TGTGCCAGCAGTGAAATGCTCGGACAGGCAAAAAATCAGCCCCAGCATTTT. Protein: CASSEMLGQAKNQPQHF.

This clone came up a few times. Different DNA sequences within this sample yield the same CDR3. DNA for the CDR3: TGTGCCAGCAGCGTAGGACAGGGGAACTATGGCTACACCTTC. Translation gives CASSVGQGNYGYTF. The rearrangement links TRBV9 to TRBJ1-2; 8 nucleotides align to TRBD1. Per the germline V gene, CDR1 is SGDLS and CDR2 is YYNGEE. The CDR3 contains 14 residues. The ends lost 0 bases at V and 2 bases at J; junction bases unmatched: 0.

The J gene is TRBJ2-7, the V gene TRBV3-1 (or the pseudogene TRBV3-2), with 11 bases identical to TRBD2. Unmatched junction bases numbered 3, after V lost 2 bases and J lost 3 bases. Germline V gives CDR1 LGHDT, CDR2 YNNKEL (reference sequence). This CDR3 comprises 15 residues. The CDR3 nucleotides read TGTGCCAGCAGCCAAACGGGACTAGCGGTCTACGAGCAGTACTTC. Protein sequence: CASSQTGLAVYEQYF.